This T cell receptor beta chain was recovered during a study of blood T cells in healthy people across ages (dated by TCRdb to about 2015). Describing the broader study: Template switching captured roughly one uniquely barcoded TCR beta cDNA molecule per two T cells in model experiments. For two donors (one aged 18 to 29 and one aged 80 or older), the study analyzed two additional independent replicas of 1 million unique cDNA reads from the same blood draw. Donors were grouped into four age groups: young (average approximately 16 years), middle-aged (approximately 41), aged (around 66) and long-lived (less than 85). The study measured age-related changes in TCR beta repertoire diversity using deep sequencing normalized with unique cDNA molecular identifiers. To avoid experimental bias, donors of different ages were randomly spread across the sequencing lanes. Overall study results and their limits: A strong correlation was found between observed TCR beta diversity and the percentage of naive T cells measured by flow cytometry. Because donor CMV infection status was unknown, age-related changes in expanded clonotypes were potentially confounded. The long-lived group showed more naive CD4+ T cells, fewer expanded clones and increased TCR diversity than the aged group, suggesting age selection. Conclusive comparison of naive and antigen-experienced compartments was prevented by the profiling of bulk unsorted PBMCs. Observed TCR beta diversity per million T cells fell roughly linearly with age, and a significant reduction was already apparent by age around 40. Estimates of total diversity from one million sequenced T cells were regarded as lower bounds and underestimates.

Library preparation was by 5' RACE. TCRdb names Illumina HiSeq 2500 as the instrument used. A second PCR of about 6 to 11 cycles was run with a J-beta primer mix and a sample-barcoded 5' primer. A unique molecular identifier was introduced onto each TCR beta cDNA molecule by a template-switch 5' adaptor carrying 12 random nucleotides. At least 2.5 million CDR3-containing paired-end reads were obtained from each sample. First-strand cDNA was synthesized from all RNA with the Mint cDNA synthesis kit, primed by a TRBC-specific oligonucleotide. Following uracil-DNA glycosylase treatment, a first 18-cycle PCR with universal primers M1SS and BC2_uni_R was performed on all cDNA. On the study's bioinformatics: For normalization, 1 million high-quality reads, each with a distinct molecular identifier, were randomly selected from each sample. Reads with shared molecular identifiers were discarded instead of being binned into consensus sequences. MiTCR, with a Q25 quality threshold and the strictest error-elimination algorithm, was used for CDR3 identification, clonotype clustering and error correction. A nonparametric unseen species model with Euler transformation was used to estimate lower-bound total TCR beta diversity. TCRdb applied fastp at Q25 and MiXCR to the public reads, then kept only in-frame beta chains. Rows with one shared CDR3 protein collapse into an entry with the most common genes and DNA. The V and J calls come from TCRdb's annotation, not from the publication. Here the sample has approximately 350,000 distinct CDR3 sequences; 45% to 60% occur a single time. The ten largest clones capture around 49% of the sample.

Systemically healthy Caucasian individuals from Russia, about 38 in total and aged 6 to 90 years, were included as donors. Ten milliliters of peripheral blood were drawn from each donor into EDTA-treated Vacutainer tubes. PBMCs were isolated by Ficoll-Paque density-gradient centrifugation, with at least 6 million obtained per sample. Total RNA was extracted from PBMCs with Trizol reagent, with at least 6 micrograms obtained per sample. The percentages of naive CD45RAhigh/CD27high T cells were determined by flow cytometry on a PBMC aliquot from every donor. There are many counts of this clonotype. This receptor's antigen is unknown. No much larger clonotype is one base removed from it; base qualities were not supplied. Taken from cysteine to phenylalanine, the CDR3 has 15 residues. CDR3 DNA only is kept here, 45 bases in frame from base 1. For CDR1 and CDR2, the germline V gene lists MNHNS and SASEGT. V loses 0 bases, J loses 0 bases, and the germline ends lie 7 bases apart.

The sample comprised blood. This clonotype originated in a man in his 60s in good health. The chain was built from TRBV6-1 and TRBJ2-3, with an unclear D gene assignment. The sequenced DNA: TGTGCCAGCAGTGAAGCCCACACTAGCACAGATACGCAGTATTTT. Its translation reads: CASSEAHTSTDTQYF.